This T cell receptor beta chain was observed in a study of blood T cells in healthy people across ages. As for this clonotype: What it binds is not known.

Study conclusions and caveats: Any conclusive comparison of naive versus antigen-experienced cells was prevented by using unsorted PBMCs. In the absence of known donor CMV status, changes in expanded clonotypes were possibly confounded.

With a J-beta primer mix and a sample-barcoded 5' primer, a second PCR ran about 6 to 11 cycles. Tagging of each cDNA molecule was performed by a template-switch adaptor with 12 random nucleotides. Each CDR3 protein gets one entry after TCRdb re-called the 5' RACE reads with MiXCR. In the table there are 760,000 or so distinct CDR3 sequences, around a quarter of which are singletons. Separately, the same data were catalogued under a study of T cells of mothers and their children. From that report: cDNA was made from all extracted RNA, around 1.5 ug per 15 ul.

The sample taken for sequencing was blood. This TCR derives from a boy aged 5-17 years in good health.

The CDR3 spells CASSRQGGPGNTIYF. The CDR3 region has the DNA TGTGCCAGCAGCCGACAGGGGGGCCCTGGAAACACCATATATTTT. This rearrangement joins TRBV7-6 to TRBJ1-3; TRBD1 agrees at 9 bases. CDR1 SGHVS and CDR2 FNYEAQ come from the germline V gene. The CDR3 extends over 15 amino acids. Trimming took 5 bases from V and 2 from J; bases not matched to a gene: 4.